Reported below is one T cell receptor (beta chain). The sample originates from a study of shared clonotypes between healthy human individuals. Germline CDR1 SQVTM, CDR2 ANQGSEA. The CDR3 consists of 13 residues. V lost 3 bases and J 7 bases, leaving 13 bases between the germline ends. Positive CCR7 selection of CD45RO-negative cells yielded the naive CD8 cells, and terminally differentiated effector memory CD45RA+ cells were excluded. Donors comprised only Caucasian adults living in Nashville, Tennessee. Repertoires were generated with immunoSEQ multiplex PCR, while TCRdb's copy carries only in-frame clones and drops some. This sample yields around 610,000 clones, of which 90% to 97% are seen a single time; about 0.11% belongs to the top ten.

The TCR was taken from a woman aged 30 to 39 in good health. V gene TRBV29-1 combines with J gene TRBJ2-1; TRBD2 might be the D (5 bases). The sample consisted of naive CD8+ T cells sorted from blood. The CDR3 nucleotides are TGCAGCGTTGATGGGGAGCACTTAAATGAGCAGTTCTTC. As protein: CSVDGEHLNEQFF.